The rows below give T cell receptor beta chains drawn from one sample of a study of T cell repertoires in cytomegalovirus infection. TCRdb re-analysed the reads in MiXCR, keeping a single row per CDR3 protein. This sample carries 70,000 to 75,000 distinct CDR3 sequences, 3% to 4.5% of them seen once, and the ten largest clones take less than 25%. Sample: PBMCs. The receptors were gathered from a human donor in good health (CMV status not recorded). Some clones in this sample may be carry-over from other donors' samples. CDR3s include the opening cysteine and the closing phenylalanine or tryptophan. The order of the fields is J gene, D gene, CDR3 length, V gene, clone size, CDR3 protein, CDR3 DNA. A D gene is named only where the DNA matches it firmly. Size values are once, few and many counts, or a class for expanded clones, and some rows have none.

TRBJ2-1 | NA | 13 | TRBV20-1 | many | CSAWRGTDNEQFF | TGCAGTGCTTGGAGGGGGACCGACAATGAGCAGTTCTTC
TRBJ2-7 | NA | 13 | TRBV29-1 | many | CSVRDRSSYEQYF | TGCAGCGTTCGAGACAGGAGCTCCTACGAGCAGTACTTC
TRBJ1-1 | NA | 13 | TRBV19 | many | CASSIDLNTEAFF | TGTGCCAGTAGTATAGATCTCAACACTGAAGCTTTCTTT
TRBJ1-6 | NA | 15 | TRBV19 | many | CASSITGAINSPLHF | TGTGCCAGTAGTATTACCGGGGCTATTAATTCACCCCTCCACTTT
TRBJ1-1 | NA | 11 | TRBV19 | many | CASKVETEAFF | TGTGCCAGTAAGGTGGAGACTGAAGCTTTCTTT
TRBJ2-7 | TRBD1 | 15 | TRBV28 | many | CASSSPGTGGHEQYF | TGTGCCAGCAGTTCTCCCGGGACAGGGGGGCACGAGCAGTACTTC
TRBJ1-1 | NA | 14 | TRBV2 | many | CASSQEAMNTEAFF | TGTGCCAGCAGCCAAGAGGCGATGAACACTGAAGCTTTCTTT
TRBJ2-7 | NA | 16 | TRBV7-2 | NA | CASSFDVAVATYEQYF | TGTGCCAGCAGCTTTGACGTCGCCGTAGCAACCTACGAGCAGTACTTC
TRBJ2-5 | NA | 15 | TRBV12-3/TRBV12-4 | many | CASSSDNAGEETQYF | TGTGCCAGCAGTTCCGACAATGCAGGGGAAGAGACCCAGTACTTC
TRBJ1-2 | NA | 11 | TRBV7-2 | many | CASSSNYGYTF | TGTGCCAGCAGTTCCAACTATGGCTACACCTTC
TRBJ1-4 | TRBD1 | 16 | TRBV6-5 | many | CASSYSRTGGLVKLFF | TGTGCCAGCAGTTACTCGAGGACAGGGGGCCTTGTAAAACTGTTTTTT
TRBJ1-1 | NA | 15 | TRBV7-2 | many | CASSLDGRVGTEAFF | TGTGCCAGCAGCTTAGACGGCAGGGTGGGCACTGAAGCTTTCTTT
TRBJ2-1 | TRBD2 | 15 | TRBV19 | many | CASSTGLAGFNEQFF | TGTGCCAGTAGTACCGGACTAGCGGGATTCAATGAGCAGTTCTTC
TRBJ2-7 | TRBD1 | 15 | TRBV7-6 | many | CASSHGQESPYEQYF | TGTGCCAGCAGCCACGGACAGGAAAGCCCCTACGAGCAGTACTTC
TRBJ1-1 | NA | 14 | TRBV12-5 | many | CASGLPLRSPEAFF | TGTGCTAGTGGTTTGCCTCTCCGATCCCCTGAAGCTTTCTTT
TRBJ2-1 | TRBD2 | 16 | TRBV2 | NA | CASSFSLAGGKNEQFF | TGTGCCAGCAGTTTTTCCCTAGCGGGGGGGAAGAATGAGCAGTTCTTC
TRBJ1-1 | NA | 14 | TRBV18 | many | CASSPVGMNTEAFF | TGTGCCAGCTCACCTGTCGGGATGAACACTGAAGCTTTCTTT
TRBJ2-2 | NA | 13 | TRBV20-1 | many | CSATGLDTGELFF | TGCAGTGCGACGGGACTTGACACCGGGGAGCTGTTTTTT
TRBJ2-3 | NA | 11 | TRBV6-8 | many | CASSQFGTQYF | TGTGCCAGCAGTCAGTTCGGTACGCAGTATTTT
TRBJ1-1 | NA | 14 | TRBV12-3/TRBV12-4 | many | CASEDSLMNTEAFF | TGTGCCAGCGAGGACAGTTTAATGAACACTGAAGCTTTCTTT
TRBJ2-1 | NA | 15 | TRBV6-1 | many | CASSPRTGGYNEQFF | TGTGCCAGCAGTCCGCGGACTGGGGGCTACAATGAGCAGTTCTTC
TRBJ2-1 | TRBD2 | 17 | TRBV7-2 | many | CASSSGGGLAGLDEQFF | TGTGCCAGCAGCTCCGGTGGGGGACTAGCAGGTTTGGATGAGCAGTTCTTC
TRBJ1-4 | NA | 14 | TRBV28 | many | CASTLRGGLEKLFF | TGTGCCAGCACCCTTCGGGGGGGTCTTGAAAAACTGTTTTTT
TRBJ2-5 | NA | 12 | TRBV2 | once | CASSPGVITQYF | TGTGCCAGCAGCCCCGGGGTGATTACCCAGTACTTC
TRBJ1-1 | NA | 13 | TRBV7-9 | many | CASSLPRATEAFF | TGTGCCAGCAGCCTCCCGAGGGCTACTGAAGCTTTCTTT
TRBJ1-1 | TRBD1 | 18 | TRBV7-8 | many | CASSSGTGGAVMNTEAFF | TGTGCCAGCAGCTCAGGGACAGGGGGCGCAGTAATGAACACTGAAGCTTTCTTT
TRBJ2-4 | TRBD2 | 19 | TRBV4-3 | many | CASSQDNRIGGRDMSIQYF | TGCGCCAGCAGCCAAGACAATCGGATTGGCGGGAGGGACATGAGCATTCAGTACTTC
TRBJ2-5 | NA | 14 | TRBV25-1 | many | CASSEGAFRETQYF | TGTGCCAGCAGTGAAGGGGCGTTTCGAGAGACCCAGTACTTC
TRBJ2-3 | TRBD2 | 15 | TRBV7-3 | NA | CASSLTSGLAGTQYF | TGTGCCAGCAGCTTAACTTCTGGGCTAGCGGGTACGCAGTATTTT
TRBJ1-5 | NA | 16 | TRBV7-2 | many | CASSLTGSKSNQPQHF | TGTGCCAGCAGCTTAACAGGGTCAAAAAGCAATCAGCCCCAGCATTTT
TRBJ1-1 | NA | 10 | TRBV28 | many | CASSINEAFF | TGTGCCAGCAGTATAAATGAAGCTTTCTTT
TRBJ1-5 | NA | 16 | TRBV7-2 | many | CASSLHTAYSNQPQHF | TGTGCCAGCAGCTTACACACCGCTTATAGCAATCAGCCCCAGCATTTT
TRBJ2-3 | TRBD2 | 14 | TRBV7-2 | many | CASSFSGRGDTQYF | TGTGCCAGCAGCTTTAGCGGGAGGGGGGATACGCAGTATTTT
TRBJ2-2 | NA | 16 | TRBV28 | many | CASSPPARGGTGELFF | TGTGCCAGCAGTCCCCCGGCACGTGGCGGCACCGGGGAGCTGTTTTTT
TRBJ2-1 | TRBD1 | 15 | TRBV24-1 | many | CATSAPGQGKNEQFF | TGTGCCACCAGTGCTCCGGGACAGGGGAAAAATGAGCAGTTCTTC
TRBJ2-7 | NA | 13 | TRBV6-1 | many | CASSLILASEQYF | TGTGCCAGCAGTCTCATTTTAGCGAGCGAGCAGTACTTC
TRBJ1-1 | NA | 14 | TRBV14 | many | CASSLTQGNTEAFF | TGTGCCAGCAGCCTCACACAGGGTAACACTGAAGCTTTCTTT
TRBJ2-1 | NA | 15 | TRBV11-2 | few | CASSTARSSYNEQFF | TGTGCCAGCAGCACGGCCAGGAGCTCCTACAATGAGCAGTTCTTC
TRBJ1-6 | NA | 15 | TRBV7-2 | many | CASSLNQPQNSPLHF | TGTGCCAGCAGCTTAAACCAACCCCAGAATTCACCCCTCCACTTT
TRBJ1-1 | NA | 13 | TRBV7-3 | many | CASSVQKNTEAFF | TGTGCCAGCAGCGTCCAGAAGAACACTGAAGCTTTCTTT
TRBJ2-1 | TRBD2 | 15 | TRBV7-2 | many | CASSLLAGAYNEQFF | TGTGCCAGCAGCTTACTGGCGGGGGCCTACAATGAGCAGTTCTTC
TRBJ2-3 | TRBD2 | 15 | TRBV5-1 | NA | CASSIRLASTDTQYF | TGCGCCAGCAGCATCCGACTAGCGAGCACAGATACGCAGTATTTT
TRBJ1-1 | NA | 13 | TRBV28 | few | CASRNQMNTEAFF | TGTGCCAGCAGGAACCAGATGAACACTGAAGCTTTCTTT
TRBJ1-3 | NA | 15 | TRBV7-2 | many | CASSLIWGAGNTIYF | TGTGCCAGCAGCTTAATTTGGGGGGCTGGAAACACCATATATTTT
TRBJ2-1 | TRBD2 | 14 | TRBV28 | many | CATGLAGSGNEQFF | TGTGCCACCGGACTAGCGGGAAGTGGTAATGAGCAGTTCTTC
TRBJ2-7 | NA | 16 | TRBV7-2 | many | CASSLEGLIVGYEQYF | TGTGCCAGCAGCTTAGAGGGACTGATCGTGGGTTACGAGCAGTACTTC
TRBJ2-7 | TRBD2 | 13 | TRBV7-8 | many | CASSWETSNEQYF | TGTGCCAGCAGCTGGGAGACTAGCAACGAGCAGTACTTC
TRBJ1-1 | NA | 14 | TRBV6-2/TRBV6-3 | NA | CASSYLLPGTEAFF | TGTGCCAGCAGCTACTTACTACCGGGTACTGAAGCTTTCTTT
TRBJ1-2 | NA | 15 | TRBV7-2 | NA | CASSLGDVGYYGYTF | TGTGCCAGCAGCTTAGGGGACGTAGGTTACTATGGCTACACCTTC
TRBJ1-1 | NA | 13 | TRBV4-3 | many | CASSEGMNTEAFF | TGCGCCAGCAGTGAGGGAATGAACACTGAAGCTTTCTTT
TRBJ2-3 | NA | 13 | TRBV20-1 | many | CSARTGPRDTQYF | TGCAGTGCTAGAACGGGACCAAGGGATACGCAGTATTTT
TRBJ2-3 | TRBD1 | 15 | TRBV7-3 | many | CASSSTGISTDTQYF | TGTGCCAGCAGCTCGACAGGGATCAGCACAGATACGCAGTATTTT
TRBJ2-7 | TRBD1 | 17 | TRBV28 | few | CASRAQNRQGGSYEQYF | TGTGCCAGCCGGGCCCAAAACAGACAGGGTGGTAGCTACGAGCAGTACTTC
TRBJ1-1 | NA | 14 | TRBV7-4 | many | CASSPEVRNTEAFF | TGTGCCAGCAGCCCTGAGGTTCGGAACACTGAAGCTTTCTTT
TRBJ1-2 | NA | 14 | TRBV7-4 | many | CASSPQGGGGGYTF | TGTGCCAGCAGCCCGCAAGGCGGCGGAGGTGGCTACACCTTC